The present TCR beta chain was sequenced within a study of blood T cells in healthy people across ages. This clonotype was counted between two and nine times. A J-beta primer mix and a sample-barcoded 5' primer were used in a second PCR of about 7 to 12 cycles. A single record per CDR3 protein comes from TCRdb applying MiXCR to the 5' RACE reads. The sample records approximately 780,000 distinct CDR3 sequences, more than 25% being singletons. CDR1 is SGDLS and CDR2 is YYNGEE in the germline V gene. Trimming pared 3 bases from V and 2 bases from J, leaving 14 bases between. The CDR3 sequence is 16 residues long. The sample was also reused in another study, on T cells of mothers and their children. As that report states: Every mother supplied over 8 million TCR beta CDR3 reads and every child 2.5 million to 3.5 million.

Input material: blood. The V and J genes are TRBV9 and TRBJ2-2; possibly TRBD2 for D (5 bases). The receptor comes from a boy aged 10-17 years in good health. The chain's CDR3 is CASSARGLPNTGELFF. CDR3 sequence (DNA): TGTGCCAGCAGCGCGAGAGGGTTACCAAACACCGGGGAGCTGTTTTTT.